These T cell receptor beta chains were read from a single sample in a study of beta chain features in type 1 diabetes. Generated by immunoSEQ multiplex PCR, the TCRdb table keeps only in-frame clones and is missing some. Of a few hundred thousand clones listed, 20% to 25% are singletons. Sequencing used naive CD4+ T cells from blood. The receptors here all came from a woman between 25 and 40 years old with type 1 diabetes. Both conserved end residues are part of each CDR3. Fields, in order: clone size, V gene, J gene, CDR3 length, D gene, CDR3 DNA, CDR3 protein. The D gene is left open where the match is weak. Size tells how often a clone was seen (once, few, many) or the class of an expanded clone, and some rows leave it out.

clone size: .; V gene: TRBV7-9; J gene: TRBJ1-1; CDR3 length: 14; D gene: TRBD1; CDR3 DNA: TGTGCCAGCAGCTTAGAAAGGACAGGGGAAGAAGCTTTCTTT; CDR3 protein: CASSLERTGEEAFF
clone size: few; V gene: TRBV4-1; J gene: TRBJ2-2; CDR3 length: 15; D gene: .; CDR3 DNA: TGCGCCAGCAGCCAAGATCCGGGGAACACCGGGGAGCTGTTTTTT; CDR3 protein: CASSQDPGNTGELFF
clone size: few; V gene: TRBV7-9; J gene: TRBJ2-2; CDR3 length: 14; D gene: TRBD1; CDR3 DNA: TGTGCCAGCAGCCAGACAGGGGTTACCGGGGAGCTGTTTTTT; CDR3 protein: CASSQTGVTGELFF
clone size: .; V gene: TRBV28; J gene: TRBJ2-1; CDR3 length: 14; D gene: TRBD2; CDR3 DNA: TGTGCCAGCGGCATCCCTAGCGGGTACAATGAGCAGTTCTTC; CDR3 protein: CASGIPSGYNEQFF
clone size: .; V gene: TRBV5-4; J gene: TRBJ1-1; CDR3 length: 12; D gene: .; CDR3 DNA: TGTGCCAGCAGCTTTGGACAGACTGAAGCTTTCTTT; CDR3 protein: CASSFGQTEAFF
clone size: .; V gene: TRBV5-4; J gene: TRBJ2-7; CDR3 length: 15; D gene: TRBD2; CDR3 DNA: TGTGCCAGCAGCTTCGGACTAGCGGGGATCTACGAGCAGTACTTC; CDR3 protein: CASSFGLAGIYEQYF
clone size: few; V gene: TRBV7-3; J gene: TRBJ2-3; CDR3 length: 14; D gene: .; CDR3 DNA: TGTGCCAGCAGCTTAAGCGGGGTGGCAGATACGCAGTATTTT; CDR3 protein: CASSLSGVADTQYF
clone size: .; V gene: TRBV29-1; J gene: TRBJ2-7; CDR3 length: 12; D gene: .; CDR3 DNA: TGCAGCCCCCCCTTCGGGTCTAGCGAGCAGTACTTC; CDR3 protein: CSPPFGSSEQYF
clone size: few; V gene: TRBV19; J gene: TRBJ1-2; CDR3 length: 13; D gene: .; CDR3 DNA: TGTGCCAGTAGTATGAGGATAGACTATGGCTACACCTTC; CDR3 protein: CASSMRIDYGYTF
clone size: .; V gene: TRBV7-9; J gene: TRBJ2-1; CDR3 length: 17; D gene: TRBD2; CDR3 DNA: TGTGCCAGCAGCTCCAGACTAGCGGGATTCGCGGGGAATGAGCAGTTCTTC; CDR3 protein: CASSSRLAGFAGNEQFF
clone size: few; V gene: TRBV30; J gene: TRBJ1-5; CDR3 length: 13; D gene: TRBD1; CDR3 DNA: TGTGCCTTCACAGGGGGTGGCAATCAGCCCCAGCATTTT; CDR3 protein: CAFTGGGNQPQHF
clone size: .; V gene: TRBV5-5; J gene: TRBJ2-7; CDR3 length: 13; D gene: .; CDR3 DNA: TGTGCCAGCAGCACGGACGGGAAGAGGGAGCAGTACTTC; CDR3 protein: CASSTDGKREQYF
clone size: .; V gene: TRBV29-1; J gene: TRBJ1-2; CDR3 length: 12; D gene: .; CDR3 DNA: TGCAGCGTTGTAGTCGGCGGCCGGGGCTACACCTTC; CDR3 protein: CSVVVGGRGYTF
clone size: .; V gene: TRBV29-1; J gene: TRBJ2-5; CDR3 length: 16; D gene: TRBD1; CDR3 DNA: TGCAGCGTTGAAGTCTCCGGGACAGGCAACCAAGAGACCCAGTACTTC; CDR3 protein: CSVEVSGTGNQETQYF
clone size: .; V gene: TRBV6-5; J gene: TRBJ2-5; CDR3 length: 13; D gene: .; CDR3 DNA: TGTGCCAGCAGTTATGGCGGGAAGATGACCCAGTACTTC; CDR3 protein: CASSYGGKMTQYF
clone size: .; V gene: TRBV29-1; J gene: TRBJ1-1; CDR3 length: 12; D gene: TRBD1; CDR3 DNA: TGCAGCGGTCGACAGGGGGGGACTGAAGCTTTCTTT; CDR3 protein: CSGRQGGTEAFF
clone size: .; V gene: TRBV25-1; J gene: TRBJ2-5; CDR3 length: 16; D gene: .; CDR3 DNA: TGTGCCAGCAGTGACTCCCCTGACTGGCAGGGAGAGACCCAGTACTTC; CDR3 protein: CASSDSPDWQGETQYF
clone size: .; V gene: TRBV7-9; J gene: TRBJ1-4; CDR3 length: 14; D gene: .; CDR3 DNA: TGTGCCAGCAGCTTAGGGGCGGGGAATGAAAAACTGTTTTTT; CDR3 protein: CASSLGAGNEKLFF
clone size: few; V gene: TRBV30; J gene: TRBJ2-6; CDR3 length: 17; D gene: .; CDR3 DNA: TGTGCCTGGAGTATCCCGGGGAGGCTCTCTGGGGCCAACGTCCTGACTTTC; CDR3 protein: CAWSIPGRLSGANVLTF
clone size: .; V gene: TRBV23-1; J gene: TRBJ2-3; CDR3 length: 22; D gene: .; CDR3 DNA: TGCGCCAGCAGTCAATCGTTGATCGTCATCATAAGTGTGGGGCCCCCGAGGGATACGCAGTATTTT; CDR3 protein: CASSQSLIVIISVGPPRDTQYF
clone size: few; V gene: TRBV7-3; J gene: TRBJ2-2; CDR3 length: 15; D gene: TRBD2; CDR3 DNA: TGTGCCAGCAGCTCATCAACCCGGGGGGCCGGGGAGCTGTTTTTT; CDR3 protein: CASSSSTRGAGELFF
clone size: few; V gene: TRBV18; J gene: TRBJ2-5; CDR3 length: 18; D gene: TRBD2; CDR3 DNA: TGTGCCAGCTCACCACAGAGACTAGCGGGAGACAACCAAGAGACCCAGTACTTC; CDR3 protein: CASSPQRLAGDNQETQYF
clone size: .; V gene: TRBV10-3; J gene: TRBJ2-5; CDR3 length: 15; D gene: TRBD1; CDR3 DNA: TGTGCCATCAGTGAACGACAGGGGGCTGGAGAGACCCAGTACTTC; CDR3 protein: CAISERQGAGETQYF
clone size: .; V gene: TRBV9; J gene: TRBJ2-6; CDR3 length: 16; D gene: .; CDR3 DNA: TGTGCCAGCAGCGTAGTGGGGGCCCCTGGGGCCAACGTCCTGACTTTC; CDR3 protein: CASSVVGAPGANVLTF
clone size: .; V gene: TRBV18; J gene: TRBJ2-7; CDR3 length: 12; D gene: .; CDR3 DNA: TGTGCCAGCTCACCATACGGTTACGAGCAGTACTTC; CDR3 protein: CASSPYGYEQYF
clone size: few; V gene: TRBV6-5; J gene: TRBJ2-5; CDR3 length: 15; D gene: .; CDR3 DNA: TGTGCCAGCAGACCCATTCGCGGAACCCAAGAGACCCAGTACTTC; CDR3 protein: CASRPIRGTQETQYF
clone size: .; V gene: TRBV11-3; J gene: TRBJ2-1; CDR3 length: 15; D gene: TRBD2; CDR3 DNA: TGTGCCAGCAGCCCGCGGACTAGCGGGACGTATGAGCAGTTCTTC; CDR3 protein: CASSPRTSGTYEQFF
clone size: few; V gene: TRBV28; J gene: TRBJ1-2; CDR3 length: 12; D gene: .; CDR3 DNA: TGTGCCAGCAGTTGGGACACCTATGGCTACACCTTC; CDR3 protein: CASSWDTYGYTF
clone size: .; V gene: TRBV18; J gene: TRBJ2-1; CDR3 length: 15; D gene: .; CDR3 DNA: TGTGCCAGCTCACCATCGGGGGCCGCAGGGGGTGAGCAGTTCTTC; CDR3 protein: CASSPSGAAGGEQFF
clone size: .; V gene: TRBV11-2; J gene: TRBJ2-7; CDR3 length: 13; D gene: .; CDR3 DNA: TGTGCCAGCAGCAAGGACAGCTCCTACGAGCAGTACTTC; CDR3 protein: CASSKDSSYEQYF
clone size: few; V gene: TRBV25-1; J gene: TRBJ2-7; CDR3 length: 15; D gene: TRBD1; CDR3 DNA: TGTGCCAGCAGTGAATATGGGACAGGGTCCTACGAGCAGTACTTC; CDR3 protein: CASSEYGTGSYEQYF
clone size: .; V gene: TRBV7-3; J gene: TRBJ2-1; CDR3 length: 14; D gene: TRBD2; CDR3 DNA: TGTGCCAGCAGCGACGGACTAGCGGTGAATGAGCAGTTCTTC; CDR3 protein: CASSDGLAVNEQFF
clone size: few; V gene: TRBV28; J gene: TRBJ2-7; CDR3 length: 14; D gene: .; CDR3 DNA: TGTGCCAGCGATTACCAGGGGAACCCCTACGAGCAGTACTTC; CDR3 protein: CASDYQGNPYEQYF
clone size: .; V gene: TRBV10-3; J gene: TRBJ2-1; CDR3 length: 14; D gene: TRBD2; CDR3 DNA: TGTGCCATCAGTGATAAGCGGGGAGTCAATGAGCAGTTCTTC; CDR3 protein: CAISDKRGVNEQFF
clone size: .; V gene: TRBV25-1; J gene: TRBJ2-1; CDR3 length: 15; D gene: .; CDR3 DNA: TGTGCCAGCAGTGCCGGAGCGACCACCAGTAATGAGCAGTTCTTC; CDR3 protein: CASSAGATTSNEQFF
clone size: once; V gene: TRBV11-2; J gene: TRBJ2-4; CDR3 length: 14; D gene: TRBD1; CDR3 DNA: TGTGCCAGCAGCTTATCAACAGGGGCGAGCATTCAGTACTTC; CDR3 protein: CASSLSTGASIQYF
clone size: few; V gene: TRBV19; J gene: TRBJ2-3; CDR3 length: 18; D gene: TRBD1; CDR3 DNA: TGTGCCAGTACAAGAACCACCGCCAGACAGGGGCGCACAGATACGCAGTATTTT; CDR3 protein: CASTRTTARQGRTDTQYF
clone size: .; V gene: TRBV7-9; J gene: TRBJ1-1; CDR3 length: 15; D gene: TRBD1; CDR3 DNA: TGTGCCAGCAGCTACGACAGGGGAAAGAACACTGAAGCTTTCTTT; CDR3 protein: CASSYDRGKNTEAFF
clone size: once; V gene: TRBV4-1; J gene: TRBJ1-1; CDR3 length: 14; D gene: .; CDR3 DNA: TGCGCCAGCAGCCACCCCCAGGTGAACACTGAAGCTTTCTTT; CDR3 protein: CASSHPQVNTEAFF
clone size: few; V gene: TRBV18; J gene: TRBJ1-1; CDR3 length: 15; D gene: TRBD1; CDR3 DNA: TGTGCCAGCTCATTGGAGACAGGGGTACACACTGAAGCTTTCTTT; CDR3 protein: CASSLETGVHTEAFF
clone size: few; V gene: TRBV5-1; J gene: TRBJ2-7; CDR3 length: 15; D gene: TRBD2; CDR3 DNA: TGCGCCAGCAGCAACCGGACTAGCGGGGTCTACGAGCAGTACTTC; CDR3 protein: CASSNRTSGVYEQYF
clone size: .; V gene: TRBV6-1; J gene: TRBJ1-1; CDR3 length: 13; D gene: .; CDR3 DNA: TGTGCCAGCAGTGCATTGTCAGGCCCTGAAGCTTTCTTT; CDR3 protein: CASSALSGPEAFF
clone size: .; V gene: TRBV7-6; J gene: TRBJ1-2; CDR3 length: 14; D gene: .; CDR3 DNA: TGTGCCAGCAGCTTAGACGCAGGGAACTATGGCTACACCTTC; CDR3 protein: CASSLDAGNYGYTF
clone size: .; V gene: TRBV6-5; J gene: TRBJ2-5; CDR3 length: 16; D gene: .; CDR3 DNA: TGTGCCAGCAGTTCCGCGGTCCTAAGCGGTGTAAAGACCCAGTACTTC; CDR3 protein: CASSSAVLSGVKTQYF
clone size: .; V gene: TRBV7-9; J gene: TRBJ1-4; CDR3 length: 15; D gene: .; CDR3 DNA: TGTGCCAGCAGCTTAGAAGCGGCAGGACGTGAAAAACTGTTTTTT; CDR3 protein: CASSLEAAGREKLFF
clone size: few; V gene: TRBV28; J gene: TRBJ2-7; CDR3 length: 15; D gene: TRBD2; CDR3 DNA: TGTGCCAGCAGTCCCCCCACTAGCGGATTTTACGAGCAGTACTTC; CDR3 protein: CASSPPTSGFYEQYF
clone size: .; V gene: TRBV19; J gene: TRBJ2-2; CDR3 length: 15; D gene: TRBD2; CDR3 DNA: TGTGCCAGTAGGGTCCGGGAGGCGAACACCGGGGAGCTGTTTTTT; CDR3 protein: CASRVREANTGELFF
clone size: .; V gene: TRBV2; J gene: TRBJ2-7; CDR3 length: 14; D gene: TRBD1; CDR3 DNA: TGTGCCAGCCAGGAGGGCAGGGGGCCTGACGAGCAGTACTTC; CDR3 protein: CASQEGRGPDEQYF